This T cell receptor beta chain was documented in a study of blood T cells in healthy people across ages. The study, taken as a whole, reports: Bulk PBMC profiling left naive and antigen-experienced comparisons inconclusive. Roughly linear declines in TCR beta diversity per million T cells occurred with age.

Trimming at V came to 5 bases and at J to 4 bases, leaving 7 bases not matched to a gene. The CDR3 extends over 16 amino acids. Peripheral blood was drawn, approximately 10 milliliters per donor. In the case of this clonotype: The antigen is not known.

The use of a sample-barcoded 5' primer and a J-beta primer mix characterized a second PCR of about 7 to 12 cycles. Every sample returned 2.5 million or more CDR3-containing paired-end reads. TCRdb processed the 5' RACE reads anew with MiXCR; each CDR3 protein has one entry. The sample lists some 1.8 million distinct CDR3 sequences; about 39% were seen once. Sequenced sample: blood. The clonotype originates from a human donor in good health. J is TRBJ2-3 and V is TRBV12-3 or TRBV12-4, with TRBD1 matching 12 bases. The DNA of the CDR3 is TGTGCCAGCAGTCCGGGACAGGGGGCAGCCGCAGATACGCAGTATTTT. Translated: CASSPGQGAAADTQYF.